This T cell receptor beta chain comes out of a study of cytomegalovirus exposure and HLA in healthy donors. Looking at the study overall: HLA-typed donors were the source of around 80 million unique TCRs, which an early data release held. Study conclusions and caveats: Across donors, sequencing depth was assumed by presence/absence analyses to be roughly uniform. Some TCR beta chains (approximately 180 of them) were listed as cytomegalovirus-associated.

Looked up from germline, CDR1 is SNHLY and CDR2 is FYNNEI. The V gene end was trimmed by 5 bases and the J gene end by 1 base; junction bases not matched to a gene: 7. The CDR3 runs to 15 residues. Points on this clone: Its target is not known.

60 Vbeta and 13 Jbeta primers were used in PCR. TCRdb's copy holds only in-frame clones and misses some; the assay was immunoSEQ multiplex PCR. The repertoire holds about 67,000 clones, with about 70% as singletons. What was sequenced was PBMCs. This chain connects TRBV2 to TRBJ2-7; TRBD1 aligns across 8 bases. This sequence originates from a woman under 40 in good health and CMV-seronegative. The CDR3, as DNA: TGTGCCAGCAGTCCTAGACAGGGGTATTCCTACGAGCAGTACTTC. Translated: CASSPRQGYSYEQYF.